The 21 T cell receptor beta chains below come from one sample, sequenced in a study of blood T cell repertoires in COVID-19 (dated by TCRdb to the early 2020s). Preparation of the library involved the immunoSEQ multiplex PCR assay. Imported from immuneACCESS, the table was reduced by TCRdb to in-frame sequences with V and J called. These copies leave out some clones; in studies compared against another copy, an unresolved V gene accounts for under half, and the cause of the remainder is not known. Here the sample has a few hundred thousand clones; roughly 90% occur a single time. The leading ten clones occupy more than 9.5% of the sample. The sequenced material came from peripheral blood. The receptors come from a young woman with COVID-19, enrolled during active disease.

The chain links TRBV15 to TRBJ1-6; weak D call: TRBD1 (6 bases). The CDR3 runs 16 residues. CDR1 is LNHNV, CDR2 YYDKDF, per germline (reference sequence). V lost 4 bases and J 3 bases, leaving 13 bases between the germline ends. In DNA, the CDR3 is TGTGCCACCAGCAAGTCAGGGGTGAACTATAATTCACCCCTCCACTTT. Its translation is CATSKSGVNYNSPLHF. Supplemented by reference TRBV15 and TRBJ1-6, the full variable domain reads DAMVIQNPRYQVTQFGKPVTLSCSQTLNHNVMYWYQQKSSQAPKLLFHYYDKDFNNEADTPDNFQSRRPNTSFCFLDIRSPGLGDTAMYLCATSKSGVNYNSPLHFGNGTRLTVT.

This sequence joins TRBV25-1 and TRBJ1-3; D is uncertain. Germline CDR1 MGHDK, CDR2 SYGVNS. Trimming left V 8 bases short and J 4 bases short, with 12 bases between. This CDR3 has 13 residues. CDR3 region: CASLHSGGNTIYF. The CDR3 DNA follows: TGTGCCAGCTTACATTCCGGGGGAAACACCATATATTTT.

The V gene is TRBV2, the J gene TRBJ2-7, with 7 bases matching TRBD1. The length of the CDR3 is 15 residues. V was pared by 1 base and J by 3 bases, with 6 bases of the junction left unmatched. Germline-derived CDR1 and CDR2 are SNHLY and FYNNEI. The CDR3 region is CASSEGDRTHYEQYF. The CDR3 DNA follows: TGTGCCAGCAGTGAAGGGGACAGAACTCACTACGAGCAGTACTTC. Full variable domain (remainder filled in from reference TRBV2 and TRBJ2-7): EPEVTQTPSHQVTQMGQEVILRCVPISNHLYFYWYRQILGQKVEFLVSFYNNEISEKSEIFDDQFSVERPDGSNFTLKIRSTKLEDSAMYFCASSEGDRTHYEQYFGPGTRLTVT.

The chain joins TRBV19 to TRBJ2-1; perhaps TRBD1 as D (6 bases). CDR3 length equals 12 residues. V lost 7 bases and J 6 bases, leaving 10 bases between the germline ends. Germline CDR1 is LNHDA and CDR2 is SQIVND (reference sequence). Here the CDR3 DNA reads TGTGCCAGTACCCTGACAGGCAATGAGCAGTTCTTC. Protein sequence: CASTLTGNEQFF.

This chain connects TRBV2 to TRBJ1-5; possibly TRBD1 for D (6 bases). V was pared by 3 bases and J by 6 bases, with 9 bases between. This CDR3 is 13 amino acids long. CDR1 is SNHLY, CDR2 FYNNEI, per germline. Here the CDR3 DNA reads TGTGCCAGCAGTGAGCAGGGGAGTCAGCCCCAGCATTTT. Amino acids: CASSEQGSQPQHF. The full variable domain, with the rest looked up from reference TRBV2 and TRBJ1-5, is EPEVTQTPSHQVTQMGQEVILRCVPISNHLYFYWYRQILGQKVEFLVSFYNNEISEKSEIFDDQFSVERPDGSNFTLKIRSTKLEDSAMYFCASSEQGSQPQHFGDGTRLSIL.

This chain connects TRBV5-4 to TRBJ1-3; no clear D gene. V dropped 1 base and J dropped 0 bases, with 8 bases sitting between them. Germline CDR1 is SGHNT and CDR2 is YYREEE (reference sequence). The length of the CDR3 is 15 residues. CDR3 residues: CASSLYGSSGNTIYF. The CDR3 DNA is TGTGCCAGCAGCTTGTACGGGAGCTCTGGAAACACCATATATTTT.

This clone was detected once. The chain carries TRBV7-9 and TRBJ2-7, with 9 bases that match TRBD1. The CDR3 is 15 residues long. Germline lookup yields CDR1 SEHNR and CDR2 FQNEAQ (reference sequence). Trimming cost V 3 bases and J 1 base; bases outside gene matches: 4. CDR3 residues: CASSLEGQGSYEQYF. In nucleotides, the CDR3 is TGTGCCAGCAGCTTGGAGGGACAGGGATCCTACGAGCAGTACTTC.

The rearrangement joins TRBV11-2 to TRBJ1-2, with D tentatively TRBD1 (5 bases). Germline CDR1 reads SGHAT; CDR2 reads FQNNGV. V was pared by 5 bases and J by 4 bases, with 17 bases between. The CDR3 sequence is 15 residues long. CDR3: CASSRPYQGIYGYTF. The CDR3 DNA reads as TGTGCCAGCAGCCGGCCCTATCAGGGAATCTATGGCTACACCTTC.

The sample holds one count of this clone. The chain has TRBV11-2 and TRBJ1-1, with D uncertain. CDR1 and CDR2 (germline): SGHAT, FQNNGV. The ends were cut back, 1 base at V and 3 bases at J, with 15 bases in the middle. The CDR3 totals 16 residues. The CDR3 DNA reads as TGTGCCAGCAGCTTAGGTCTAAAATCGGCGGACACTGAAGCTTTCTTT. This sequence encodes CASSLGLKSADTEAFF.

The chain is built from TRBV4-1 and TRBJ2-7; TRBD2 matches 7 bases. The V gene end was trimmed by 0 bases and the J gene end by 7 bases; junction bases not matched to a gene: 12. The CDR3 loop spans 16 amino acids. The germline V gene encodes CDR1 MGHRA and CDR2 YSYEKL. The CDR3 DNA sequence: TGCGCCAGCAGCCAAGAGGGGGGGAGTAGCGGTGGGGAGCAGTACTTC. The encoded protein is CASSQEGGSSGGEQYF.

The chain employs TRBV5-1 and TRBJ1-1; 8 nucleotides match TRBD1. V dropped 0 bases and J dropped 6; count of bases not matched to a gene: 7. The CDR3 contains 15 residues. The germline CDR1 and CDR2 sequences are SGHRS and YFSETQ. CDR3 sequence (DNA): TGCGCCAGCAGCTTGGGGCAACAGGGGGTCTCTGAAGCTTTCTTT. Its protein product is CASSLGQQGVSEAFF.

A word on this clone: The sample carries other DNA sequences with the same CDR3. This sequence joins TRBV3-1 (or the pseudogene TRBV3-2) and TRBJ1-5, with D hard to call. This CDR3 comprises 13 residues. Trimming removed 0 bases at V and 3 bases at J, with 3 bases between. Per the germline V gene, CDR1 is LGHDT and CDR2 is YNNKEL (reference sequence). CDR3 region: CASSQDLNQPQHF. Written as DNA, the CDR3 is TGTGCCAGCAGCCAAGATCTCAATCAGCCCCAGCATTTT.

CDR3: CASSFSQGYTF. Here the CDR3 DNA reads TGTGCCAGCAGCTTCTCACAGGGCTACACCTTC. The V and J genes are TRBV5-4 and TRBJ1-2; D not certain. This CDR3 is built from 11 residues. V was trimmed by 2 bases and J by 8 bases, leaving 7 bases between them. Germline-derived CDR1 and CDR2 are SGHNT and YYREEE (reference sequence).

This rearrangement joins TRBV7-9 to TRBJ1-4, with 10 bases lining up with TRBD1. The germline V gene has CDR1 SEHNR and CDR2 FQNEAQ (reference sequence). Trimming removed 5 bases from V and 8 bases from J; junction bases left unmatched: 8. This CDR3 region has 15 residues. The CDR3 reads CASSVPGTGVEKLFF. The DNA of the CDR3 is TGTGCCAGCAGCGTCCCCGGGACAGGGGTCGAAAAACTGTTTTTT.

The CDR3 DNA follows: TGTGCCAGCAGCCGGGGACATGGTGCCCAAGAGACCCAGTACTTC. Protein product: CASSRGHGAQETQYF. The chain joins TRBV7-9 to TRBJ2-5, with a tentative D call TRBD1 (6 bases). The CDR3 spans 15 residues. Germline assignment: CDR1 SEHNR and CDR2 FQNEAQ (reference sequence). Trimming pared 5 bases from V and 1 base from J, leaving 14 bases between.

This chain joins TRBV25-1 and TRBJ1-4, with TRBD1 as a possible D gene (5 bases). Germline assignment: CDR1 MGHDK and CDR2 SYGVNS. CDR3 size: 16 residues. The V end lost 5 bases, the J end lost 5 bases, and 18 bases lay between the germline ends. The CDR3 is CASSLGRGTENEKLFF. The CDR3 region has the DNA TGTGCCAGCAGTCTTGGCCGGGGGACCGAGAATGAAAAACTGTTTTTT. Drawing the rest from reference TRBV25-1 and TRBJ1-4, the complete variable domain is EADIYQTPRYLVIGTGKKITLECSQTMGHDKMYWYQQDPGMELHLIHYSYGVNSTEKGDLSSESTVSRIRTEHFPLTLESARPSHTSQYLCASSLGRGTENEKLFFGSGTQLSVL.

This chain links TRBV19 with TRBJ1-4; no clear D. The CDR3 has 13 amino acids. V lost 5 bases to trimming and J lost 5 bases, with 9 bases between them. Germline CDR1 LNHDA, CDR2 SQIVND (reference sequence). The CDR3 spells CASSWGGNEKLFF. DNA of the CDR3: TGTGCCAGTAGTTGGGGAGGGAATGAAAAACTGTTTTTT.

V is TRBV27 and J is TRBJ2-2; D might be TRBD2 (6 bases). The V end was cut by 5 bases, the J end by 7 bases, with 11 bases between. The germline CDR1 and CDR2 sequences are MNHEY and SMNVEV (reference sequence). The CDR3 is 13 residues long. The CDR3 loop is CASSMGLYGELFF. CDR3 nucleotides: TGTGCCAGCAGTATGGGACTGTACGGGGAGCTGTTTTTT.

The chain employs TRBV3-1 (or the pseudogene TRBV3-2) and TRBJ2-3; possibly TRBD2 for D (5 bases). This CDR3 has 16 amino acids. The V end was cut by 0 bases, the J end by 4 bases, with 14 bases between. CDR1 is LGHDT, CDR2 YNNKEL, per germline (reference sequence). The CDR3 bases are TGTGCCAGCAGCCAAGATCTCAACGCGGGTTCAGATACGCAGTATTTT. The encoded protein is CASSQDLNAGSDTQYF.

This sequence joins TRBV18 and TRBJ1-3; D gene uncertain. The CDR3 runs to 15 residues. Trimming removed 8 bases at V and 2 bases at J, with 16 bases between. From germline, CDR1 is KGHSH and CDR2 LQKENI. The chain's CDR3 is CASKYGREAGNTIYF. The CDR3, as DNA: TGTGCCAGCAAATACGGGAGGGAGGCTGGAAACACCATATATTTT.

The chain uses TRBV11-2 and TRBJ2-1; TRBD1 agrees at 9 bases. In germline, CDR1 is SGHAT, CDR2 FQNNGV. V was clipped by 4 bases and J by 8 bases; unmatched bases: 12. This CDR3 is built from 16 residues. CDR3 protein: CASSSSGTGRFDEQFF. For the CDR3, the DNA is TGTGCCAGCAGCTCCTCCGGGACAGGGAGGTTCGATGAGCAGTTCTTC.